These T cell receptor beta chains were read from a single sample in a study of T-cell memory formation after mild COVID-19. One entry per CDR3 protein results from TCRdb running MiXCR on the 5' RACE reads. The profile shows under 400,000 distinct CDR3 sequences, about 21% of them singletons. The source material was PBMCs or a T cell subset sorted from them (not recorded which). The receptors come from an adult woman who had mild COVID-19 (a few samples of this study predate the infection). Cell type and time point are not known. Both conserved end residues are part of each CDR3. The order of the fields is clone size, V gene, J gene, D gene, CDR3 protein, CDR3 DNA. The D gene is left open where the match is weak. Clone size is not always given. Where it is, it says once, few, many or a class for expanded clones.

-	TRBV12-3/TRBV12-4	TRBJ2-1	-	CASSLARRFGNEQFF	TGTGCCAGCAGTTTAGCTCGGAGATTTGGCAATGAGCAGTTCTTC
few	TRBV29-1	TRBJ2-2	TRBD2	CSVAGANTGELFF	TGCAGCGTCGCGGGGGCGAACACCGGGGAGCTGTTTTTT
few	TRBV20-1	TRBJ2-7	-	CSARDLRRTYEQYF	TGCAGTGCTAGAGATCTGCGCAGGACCTACGAGCAGTACTTC
-	TRBV6-1	TRBJ2-5	-	CASSELAFQETQYF	TGTGCCAGCAGTGAACTAGCGTTTCAAGAGACCCAGTACTTC
-	TRBV4-1	TRBJ2-2	TRBD1	CASTPGTENTGELFF	TGCGCCAGCACCCCCGGGACAGAGAACACCGGGGAGCTGTTTTTT
-	TRBV5-6	TRBJ1-2	TRBD1	CASSPTGYGYTF	TGTGCCAGCAGCCCGACAGGGTATGGCTACACCTTC
-	TRBV12-3/TRBV12-4	TRBJ1-5	-	CASSLFRGWPQHF	TGTGCCAGCAGCCTTTTCCGAGGATGGCCCCAGCATTTT
-	TRBV2	TRBJ1-4	-	CASSYQREKLFF	TGTGCCAGCAGTTACCAACGGGAAAAACTGTTTTTT
-	TRBV29-1	TRBJ2-2	-	CSVEDGQLNTGELFF	TGCAGCGTCGAGGACGGACAGTTGAACACCGGGGAGCTGTTTTTT
few	TRBV27	TRBJ2-3	-	CASSLFRGGPPESQYF	TGTGCCAGCAGTTTATTTCGGGGAGGCCCTCCTGAATCGCAGTATTTT
few	TRBV5-1	TRBJ2-7	-	CASSLEFEQYF	TGCGCCAGCAGCTTGGAGTTCGAGCAGTACTTC
few	TRBV25-1	TRBJ2-1	-	CASSEVSWGANEQFF	TGTGCCAGCAGTGAAGTCAGTTGGGGGGCAAATGAGCAGTTCTTC
-	TRBV7-9	TRBJ1-1	-	CASSLITGADEAFF	TGTGCCAGCAGCTTAATTACGGGGGCGGATGAAGCTTTCTTT
many	TRBV9	TRBJ1-6	TRBD1	CASSELDRANSPLHF	TGTGCCAGCAGCGAGTTGGACAGGGCCAATTCACCCCTCCACTTT
-	TRBV2	TRBJ2-3	-	CASIIFDVGDMDTQYF	TGTGCCAGCATTATCTTCGACGTGGGGGACATGGATACGCAGTATTTT
-	TRBV9	TRBJ2-4	-	CASSVEAGHIQYF	TGTGCCAGCAGCGTAGAGGCAGGCCACATTCAGTACTTC
-	TRBV20-1	TRBJ2-1	TRBD2	CSAARLAGVNEQFF	TGCAGTGCAGCGAGACTAGCGGGGGTTAATGAGCAGTTCTTC
few	TRBV5-5	TRBJ1-1	-	CASSLGAVEAFF	TGTGCCAGCAGCTTGGGGGCAGTCGAAGCTTTCTTT
-	TRBV11-2	TRBJ2-7	TRBD2	CASSLVTSGATYEQYF	TGTGCCAGCAGCTTAGTGACTAGCGGGGCAACCTACGAGCAGTACTTC